The rows below give T cell receptor beta chains drawn from one sample of a study of T cell repertoires in cytomegalovirus infection. TCRdb analysed the reads with MiXCR anew, one entry per CDR3 protein. The sample consists of approximately 250,000 distinct CDR3 sequences, 6.5% of them appearing once. Sequences were obtained from PBMCs. Source of these receptors: a human donor in good health (CMV status not recorded). Some clones in this sample may be carry-over from other donors' samples. The CDR3 runs from the conserved cysteine through the conserved F or W. Fields, in order: clone size, J gene, D gene, V gene, CDR3 protein, CDR3 DNA. A D gene is named only where the DNA matches it firmly. Rows give clone size only sometimes, using once, few, many, or a class for an expanded clone.

>many|TRBJ2-1|TRBD2|TRBV20-1
CSATTSGGRFNEQFF
TGCAGTGCTACGACTAGCGGGGGGCGGTTCAATGAGCAGTTCTTC
>few|TRBJ2-1|TRBD2|TRBV19
CASSSPGGNYNEQFF
TGTGCCAGTAGTAGCCCCGGGGGGAACTACAATGAGCAGTTCTTC
>many|TRBJ1-2|TRBD1|TRBV20-1
CSAISDRGLYGYTF
TGCAGTGCTATCTCGGACAGGGGCCTCTATGGCTACACCTTC
>many|TRBJ2-1|TRBD1|TRBV29-1
CSVEGQGPYNEQFF
TGCAGCGTTGAGGGACAGGGCCCCTACAATGAGCAGTTCTTC
>many|TRBJ2-7|NA|TRBV6-2/TRBV6-3
CASSYSIWGLYEQYF
TGTGCCAGCAGTTACTCGATATGGGGACTCTACGAGCAGTACTTC
>many|TRBJ2-1|TRBD2|TRBV7-2
CASSFRGTSGIANEQFF
TGTGCCAGCAGCTTTAGGGGCACTAGCGGCATCGCCAATGAGCAGTTCTTC
>many|TRBJ2-1|TRBD1|TRBV5-1
CASSLRTGGAKEQFF
TGCGCCAGCAGCCTCAGGACAGGGGGCGCAAAAGAGCAGTTCTTC
>NA|TRBJ2-2|TRBD1|TRBV20-1
CSARDRDRGTGELFF
TGCAGTGCTAGAGATCGGGACAGGGGCACCGGGGAGCTGTTTTTT
>many|TRBJ2-6|NA|TRBV29-1
CSVGTTGANVLTF
TGCAGCGTTGGCACAACTGGGGCCAACGTCCTGACTTTC
>many|TRBJ1-1|TRBD1|TRBV20-1
CSANRQGEGTEAFF
TGCAGTGCTAACAGACAGGGGGAAGGCACTGAAGCTTTCTTT
>many|TRBJ2-7|TRBD2|TRBV12-3/TRBV12-4
CASSFSAGKGYEQYF
TGTGCCAGCAGTTTCTCAGCGGGGAAGGGCTACGAGCAGTACTTC
>many|TRBJ1-6|NA|TRBV29-1
CSVNLGMINSPLHF
TGCAGCGTAAACCTCGGGATGATTAATTCACCCCTCCACTTT
>NA|TRBJ2-2|TRBD2|TRBV7-2
CASSLEGASGNTGELFF
TGTGCCAGCAGCTTAGAAGGGGCTAGCGGTAACACCGGGGAGCTGTTTTTT
>NA|TRBJ1-1|TRBD1|TRBV7-9
CASSSIQGASAEAFF
TGTGCCAGCAGCTCGATTCAGGGGGCGAGCGCTGAAGCTTTCTTT
>NA|TRBJ1-1|NA|TRBV7-9
CASSLTKANTEAFF
TGTGCCAGCAGCTTAACGAAGGCTAACACTGAAGCTTTCTTT
>many|TRBJ2-1|TRBD1|TRBV10-3
CAITLGQASSYNEQFF
TGTGCCATCACCCTGGGACAGGCGAGCTCCTACAATGAGCAGTTCTTC
>NA|TRBJ2-3|NA|TRBV5-1
CASSLQVGDGSTDTQYF
TGCGCCAGCAGCCTTCAGGTGGGGGACGGGAGCACAGATACGCAGTATTTT
>many|TRBJ1-3|NA|TRBV7-2
CASSGDRNTIYF
TGTGCCAGCAGCGGGGACAGAAACACCATATATTTT
>many|TRBJ2-1|TRBD2|TRBV20-1
CSASSGDSYNEQFF
TGCAGTGCTTCCAGCGGGGACTCCTACAATGAGCAGTTCTTC
>many|TRBJ1-2|NA|TRBV28
CASSFLRVQGYTF
TGTGCCAGCAGTTTCTTAAGGGTTCAGGGCTACACCTTC